The 23 T cell receptor beta chains given below trace back to one sample, sequenced in a study of T cells in localized non-small cell lung cancer. Method: immunoSEQ multiplex PCR; TCRdb's copy keeps in-frame clones and lacks some. The sample yields some 50,000 clones, approximately 88% seen once. The sequencing here drew on peripheral blood mononuclear cells, taken before any cancer treatment. The source of these receptors is a man between 40 and 69 years old with stage III lung adenocarcinoma.

The rearrangement links TRBV29-1 to TRBJ1-1; D is perhaps TRBD1 (6 bases). Germline CDR1 is SQVTM and CDR2 is ANQGSEA. Trimming removed 7 bases at V and 1 base at J, with 10 bases between. The CDR3 consists of 12 residues. The CDR3 loop is CSAVTGNTEAFF. The CDR3 coding sequence is TGCAGCGCCGTGACAGGGAACACTGAAGCTTTCTTT.

This clone was seen a handful of times. V usage is TRBV4-3 and J usage is TRBJ1-5; a weak D match, TRBD1 (5 bases). CDR3 length: 14 amino acids. Germline V lookup: CDR1 LGHNA, CDR2 YSLEER. Trimming took off 0 bases at V and 7 bases at J, with 10 bases between the two ends. The CDR3 sequence: CASSQEAGKQPQHF. CDR3 nucleotides: TGCGCCAGCAGCCAAGAGGCAGGGAAACAGCCCCAGCATTTT.

The chain couples TRBV6-1 to TRBJ2-1; D possibly uses TRBD1 or TRBD2 (5 bases each). This CDR3 has 16 amino acids. The germline V and J ends were trimmed by 1 base and 2 bases, with 12 bases remaining between them. Germline V gives CDR1 MNHNS, CDR2 SASEGT. The DNA of the CDR3 is TGTGCCAGCAGTGAAGATTGGGGGTCCCCCTACAATGAGCAGTTCTTC. Translation gives CASSEDWGSPYNEQFF.

The table lists this clone with a few counts. The chain joins TRBV10-3 to TRBJ1-4; D might be TRBD1 (6 bases). Germline CDR1 and CDR2: ENHRY and SYGVKD. The CDR3 has 13 residues. Trimming shortened V by 6 bases and J by 15 bases, and 20 bases separated the two germline ends. Here the CDR3 DNA reads TGTGCCATCAGAGAGATCCTGCAGGGGAGAATGTTTTTT. It specifies CAIREILQGRMFF.

This clone was seen just once. The chain employs TRBV10-3 and TRBJ2-7, with 7 nucleotides matching TRBD1. Germline assignment: CDR1 ENHRY and CDR2 SYGVKD. This CDR3 is 15 amino acids long. The V segment lost 3 bases and the J segment 6 bases; nucleotides outside the gene matches: 11. In DNA form, the CDR3 reads TGTGCCATCAGTGAAACGGGACAGCTAGATGGCGAGCAGTACTTC. Protein sequence: CAISETGQLDGEQYF.

This chain joins TRBV10-3 and TRBJ1-5, with D perhaps TRBD1 (5 bases). The V and J ends lost 0 bases and 6 bases respectively, with 9 bases between them. CDR3 length: 14 amino acids. CDR1 is ENHRY, CDR2 SYGVKD, per germline. The CDR3 reads CAISESGGGQPQHF. The CDR3 DNA reads TGTGCCATCAGTGAGTCAGGCGGGGGTCAGCCCCAGCATTTT.

The rearrangement uses TRBV11-3 and TRBJ2-3; 9 nucleotides align to TRBD2. Looked up from germline, CDR1 is SGHNT and CDR2 is YENEEA. The CDR3 extends over 17 amino acids. Losses at the gene ends were 5 bases for V and 2 bases for J; bases not matched to a gene: 11. The CDR3 region is CASSLGGSGGSTDTQYF. CDR3 coding DNA: TGTGCCAGCAGCCTCGGGGGCAGCGGGGGGTCCACAGATACGCAGTATTTT.

About this clone: Other DNA sequences in the sample encode the same CDR3. The gene calls are TRBV10-3 and TRBJ2-3, with D possibly called TRBD1 or TRBD2 (5 bases each). The CDR3 spans 15 residues. V was cut by 0 bases and J by 5 bases, with 12 bases left in between. Per germline, CDR1 ENHRY and CDR2 SYGVKD. The CDR3 DNA reads as TGTGCCATCAGTGAGTCGAGAGGGGCGGGAGATACGCAGTATTTT. Translation gives CAISESRGAGDTQYF.

The V call is TRBV7-2, the J call TRBJ2-2; D remains ambiguous. Trimming stripped 4 bases from V and 4 bases from J, with 13 bases between. This CDR3 is 15 amino acids long. Germline V gene data show CDR1 as SGHTA and CDR2 as FQGNSA. Here the CDR3 reads CASSSQAPSTGELFF. CDR3 sequence (DNA): TGTGCCAGCAGCTCCCAGGCCCCATCCACCGGGGAGCTGTTTTTT.

The V and J genes are TRBV5-1 and TRBJ2-3; 7 bases agree with TRBD2. The germline gives CDR1 SGHRS, CDR2 YFSETQ. The CDR3 has 15 amino acids. Germline trimming cut 5 bases from V and 0 bases from J; bases unmatched to any gene: 6. CDR3 sequence (DNA): TGCGCCAGCAGAGAGGCGGGGGTTAGCACAGATACGCAGTATTTT. Translating it yields CASREAGVSTDTQYF.

This clone was seen a few times. The chain is built from TRBV5-6 and TRBJ2-2; D possibly uses TRBD1 or TRBD2 (5 bases each). Trimming took 4 bases from V and 1 from J, leaving 14 bases between them. Germline lookup yields CDR1 SGHDT and CDR2 YYEEEE. The length of the CDR3 is 16 residues. CDR3 sequence: CASSGTGDGNTGELFF. CDR3 nucleotide sequence: TGTGCCAGCAGCGGGACCGGGGACGGGAACACCGGGGAGCTGTTTTTT.

Written as DNA, the CDR3 is TGTGCCAGCAGTTTCGGGTTGCGGACTGAAGCTTTCTTT. Its protein is CASSFGLRTEAFF. The chain uses TRBV28 and TRBJ1-1, with D hard to call. The V gene's germline CDR1 is MDHEN and CDR2 SYDVKM. Trimming shortened V by 3 bases and J by 5 bases, and 10 bases separated the two germline ends. The CDR3 consists of 13 residues.

This sequence joins TRBV7-3 and TRBJ2-7; a weak D match, TRBD2 (6 bases). CDR3 length equals 14 residues. V lost 5 bases and J 6 bases, leaving 17 bases between the germline ends. Germline CDR1 reads SGHTA; CDR2 reads FQGTGA. CDR3 loop: CASSSTGTESEQYF. The CDR3 DNA follows: TGTGCCAGCAGCAGTACCGGGACTGAAAGCGAGCAGTACTTC.

This sequence joins TRBV25-1 and TRBJ2-7; perhaps TRBD1 as D (5 bases). The ends were cut back, 7 bases at V and 4 bases at J, with 23 bases in the middle. The CDR3 length is 16 residues. The germline V gene encodes CDR1 MGHDK and CDR2 SYGVNS. CDR3 sequence (DNA): TGTGCCAGCACCCCACCTCAGGGCAGACACTCTTACGAGCAGTACTTC. Residues: CASTPPQGRHSYEQYF.

This clone was recorded a few times. The chain employs TRBV5-1 and TRBJ2-5; TRBD2 matches 8 bases. V lost 0 bases, J lost 5 bases, and 6 bases stayed unmatched. The germline V gene has CDR1 SGHRS and CDR2 YFSETQ. The CDR3 length is 15 residues. Written as DNA, the CDR3 is TGCGCCAGCAGCTTGGGACTAGCGTCGGCGGAGACCCAGTACTTC. It is translated as CASSLGLASAETQYF. Based on the CDR3 plus reference TRBV5-1 and TRBJ2-5, the full variable domain is KAGVTQTPRYLIKTRGQQVTLSCSPISGHRSVSWYQQTPGQGLQFLFEYFSETQRNKGNFPGRFSGRQFSNSRSEMNVSTLELGDSALYLCASSLGLASAETQYFGPGTRLLVL.

The genes are TRBV19 and TRBJ2-6; TRBD2 matches at 12 bases. This CDR3 spans 19 amino acids. With V trimmed by 6 bases and J by 0 bases, 9 bases remained unmatched. Germline values: CDR1 LNHDA, CDR2 SQIVND (reference sequence). In nucleotides, the CDR3 is TGTGCCAGTAGAAAAACTAGCGGGGGGCCGAGCTCTGGGGCCAACGTCCTGACTTTC. The encoded protein is CASRKTSGGPSSGANVLTF.

The J gene is TRBJ2-4, the V gene TRBV6-5; D is undetermined. The germline CDR1 and CDR2 sequences are MNHEY and SVGAGI. The CDR3 has 16 amino acids. Trimming pared 3 bases from V and 1 base from J, leaving 13 bases between. CDR3 residues: CASSYINGAAKNIQYF. DNA of the CDR3: TGTGCCAGCAGTTATATCAACGGAGCGGCCAAAAACATTCAGTACTTC.

The chain carries TRBV19 and TRBJ1-2; D uncertain. The CDR3 is 12 amino acids. The V end was cut by 3 bases, the J end by 8 bases, with 10 bases between. The germline gives CDR1 LNHDA, CDR2 SQIVND (reference sequence). CDR3 DNA: TGTGCCAGTAGTATTCTAGGGAGCGGCTACACCTTC. As protein: CASSILGSGYTF.

The chain is built from TRBV27 and TRBJ1-2; unclear D gene. There are 13 residues in the CDR3. V was pared by 6 bases and J by 8 bases, with 16 bases between. Germline loops: CDR1 MNHEY, CDR2 SMNVEV (reference sequence). The CDR3 here is CASSPSGNRGYTF. In DNA form, the CDR3 reads TGTGCCAGCAGCCCCTCGGGTAACCGGGGCTACACCTTC.

This clone turned up a few times. This chain joins TRBV29-1 and TRBJ1-4; TRBD1 matches 9 bases. The CDR3 runs to 17 residues. Trimming removed 3 bases from V and 0 bases from J; junction bases left unmatched: 8. The germline gives CDR1 SQVTM, CDR2 ANQGSEA. CDR3 sequence reads: CSVEVRQGGTTNEKLFF. In DNA form, the CDR3 reads TGCAGCGTTGAGGTCAGACAGGGGGGTACAACTAATGAAAAACTGTTTTTT.

The V and J genes are TRBV7-2 and TRBJ1-1; 7 bases are a match to TRBD1. Trimming at V came to 5 bases and at J to 3 bases, leaving 3 bases not matched to a gene. This CDR3 has 13 amino acids. Germline CDR1 is SGHTA and CDR2 is FQGNSA. CDR3 in DNA: TGTGCCAGCAGCACAGGGGAGTACACTGAAGCTTTCTTT. The encoded protein is CASSTGEYTEAFF.

This rearrangement joins TRBV18 to TRBJ1-2, with TRBD1 as a possible D gene (5 bases). Germline CDR1 reads KGHSH; CDR2 reads LQKENI. The germline V and J ends were trimmed by 3 bases and 1 base, with 15 bases remaining between them. There are 16 residues in the CDR3. This CDR3 reads CASSPRDGVLNYGYTF. The CDR3 DNA reads TGTGCCAGCTCACCCCGGGACGGAGTACTTAACTATGGCTACACCTTC.

A note on this clone: Germline and junction disagree at one end, which may indicate a read error. V usage is TRBV5-1 and J usage is TRBJ1-5, with D possibly being TRBD1 (5 bases). The length of the CDR3 is 16 residues. The germline V gene encodes CDR1 SGHRS and CDR2 YFSETQ. CDR3 loop: CARSPAGGGSNQPQHF. The CDR3 nucleotides read TGCGCCCGCAGCCCGGCCGGGGGGGGGAGCAATCAGCCCCAGCATTTT. Looking up the rest from reference TRBV5-1 and TRBJ1-5 gives the full variable domain: KAGVTQTPRYLIKTRGQQVTLSCSPISGHRSVSWYQQTPGQGLQFLFEYFSETQRNKGNFPGRFSGRQFSNSRSEMNVSTLELGDSALYLCARSPAGGGSNQPQHFGDGTRLSIL.